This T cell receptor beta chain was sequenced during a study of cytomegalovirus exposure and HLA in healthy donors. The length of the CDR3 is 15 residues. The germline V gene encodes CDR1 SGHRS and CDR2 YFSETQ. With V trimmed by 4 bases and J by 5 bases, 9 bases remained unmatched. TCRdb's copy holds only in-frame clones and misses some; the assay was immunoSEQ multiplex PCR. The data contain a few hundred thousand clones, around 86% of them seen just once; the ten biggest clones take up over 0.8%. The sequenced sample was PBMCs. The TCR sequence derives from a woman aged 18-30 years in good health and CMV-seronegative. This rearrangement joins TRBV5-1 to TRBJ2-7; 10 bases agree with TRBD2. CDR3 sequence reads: CASSASLAGVNEQYF. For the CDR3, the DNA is TGCGCCAGCAGCGCCTCCCTAGCGGGAGTGAACGAGCAGTACTTC.